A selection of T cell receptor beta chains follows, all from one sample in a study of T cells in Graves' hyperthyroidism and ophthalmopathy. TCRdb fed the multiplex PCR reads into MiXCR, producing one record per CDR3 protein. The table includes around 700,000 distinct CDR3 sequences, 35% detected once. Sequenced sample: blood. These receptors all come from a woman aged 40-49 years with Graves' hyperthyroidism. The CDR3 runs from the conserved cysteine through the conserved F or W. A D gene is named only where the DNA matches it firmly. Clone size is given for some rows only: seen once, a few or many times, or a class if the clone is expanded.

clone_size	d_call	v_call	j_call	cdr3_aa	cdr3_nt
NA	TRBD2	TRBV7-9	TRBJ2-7	CASSLLFGGVYEQYF	TGTGCCAGCAGCCTGTTGTTTGGGGGGGTCTACGAGCAGTACTTC
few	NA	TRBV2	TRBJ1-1	CASRALGTVNTEAFF	TGTGCCAGCAGGGCCCTCGGGACGGTGAACACTGAAGCTTTCTTT
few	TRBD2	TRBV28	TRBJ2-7	CASSLSGTGDYEQYF	TGTGCCAGCAGTTTAAGCGGGACGGGCGACTACGAGCAGTACTTC
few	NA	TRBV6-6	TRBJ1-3	CASSYSMDSGNTIYF	TGTGCCAGCAGTTACTCGATGGACTCTGGAAACACCATATATTTT
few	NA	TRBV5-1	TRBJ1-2	CASSGGPPNYGYTF	TGCGCCAGCAGCGGGGGACCGCCGAACTATGGCTACACCTTC
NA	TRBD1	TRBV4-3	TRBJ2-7	CASSQDWDSLSYEQYF	TGCGCCAGCAGCCAAGATTGGGACAGTCTATCCTACGAGCAGTACTTC
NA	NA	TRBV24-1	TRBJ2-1	CATMTGAGGEQFF	TGTGCCACCATGACCGGGGCCGGGGGTGAGCAGTTCTTC
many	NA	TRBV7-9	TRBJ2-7	CASSLTGPEEQYF	TGTGCCAGCAGCTTAACCGGTCCAGAGGAGCAGTACTTC
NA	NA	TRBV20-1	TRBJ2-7	CSARMTGSNYEQYF	TGCAGTGCTAGAATGACGGGGTCTAACTACGAGCAGTACTTC
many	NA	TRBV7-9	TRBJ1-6	CASSFGQENSPLHF	TGTGCCAGCAGCTTCGGTCAGGAGAATTCACCCCTCCACTTT
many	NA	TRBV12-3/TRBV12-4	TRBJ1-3	CAVQPREYVGNTIYF	TGTGCCGTCCAACCGAGGGAATACGTCGGAAACACCATATATTTT
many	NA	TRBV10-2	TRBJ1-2	CASSEYPGTGPPDGYTF	TGCGCCAGCAGTGAGTACCCTGGAACAGGTCCCCCGGATGGCTACACCTTC
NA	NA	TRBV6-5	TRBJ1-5	CASSLSGGTTFF	TGTGCCAGCAGCCTGTCTGGCGGGACTACCTTTTTT
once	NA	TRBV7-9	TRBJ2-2	CASSQAGTNTGELLF	TGCGCCAGCAGCCAAGCAGGGACGAACACCGGGGAGCTGCTTTTT
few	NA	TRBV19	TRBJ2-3	CASQHTGSTDTQYF	TGTGCCAGCCAACATACAGGGAGCACAGATACGCAGTATTTT
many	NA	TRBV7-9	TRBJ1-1	CATGRLNTEAFF	TGTGCCACCGGACGGTTGAACACTGAAGCTTTCTTT
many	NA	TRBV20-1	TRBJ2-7	CSANDRRRAQGEQYF	TGCAGTGCTAATGACAGGCGCCGTGCTCAAGGGGAGCAGTACTTC
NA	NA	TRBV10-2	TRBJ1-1	CASQVNTEAFF	TGCGCCAGCCAGGTTAACACTGAAGCTTTCTTT
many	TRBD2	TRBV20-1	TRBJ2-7	CSARELALNEQYF	TGCAGTGCTAGAGAACTAGCGTTAAACGAGCAGTACTTC
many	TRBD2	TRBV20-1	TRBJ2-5	CSARVPSGGTGTQYF	TGCAGTGCTAGAGTTCCTAGCGGGGGGACTGGGACCCAGTACTTC
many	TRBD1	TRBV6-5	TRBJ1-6	CASSLTGIDSPLHF	TGTGCCAGCAGTTTGACAGGGATCGATTCACCCCTCCACTTT
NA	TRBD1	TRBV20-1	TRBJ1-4	CGGAGQGGGKLFF	TGCGGTGGGGCTGGACAGGGAGGCGGGAAACTGTTTTTT
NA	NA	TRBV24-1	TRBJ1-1	CATSERGANTEAFF	TGTGCCACCAGTGAGAGGGGGGCGAACACTGAAGCTTTCTTT
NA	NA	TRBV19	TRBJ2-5	CASSDRQHQETQYF	TGTGCCAGTAGTGACCGACAGCACCAAGAGACCCAGTACTTC
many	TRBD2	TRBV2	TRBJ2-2	CASSDSSGGVRTGELFF	TGTGCCAGCAGTGACAGTAGCGGGGGGGTCCGCACCGGGGAGCTGTTTTTT
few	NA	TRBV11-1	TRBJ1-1	CASSLAYGNTEAFF	TGTGCCAGCAGCTTAGCGTACGGGAACACTGAAGCTTTCTTT
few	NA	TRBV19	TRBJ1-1	CASSTPQKSNTEAFF	TGTGCCAGTAGTACACCCCAAAAGTCGAACACTGAAGCTTTCTTT
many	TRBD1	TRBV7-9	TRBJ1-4	CASSLGGQPLFF	TGTGCCAGCAGCTTAGGGGGACAGCCCCTGTTTTTT
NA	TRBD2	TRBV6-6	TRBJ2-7	CASSEYASGAEYEQYF	TGTGCCAGCAGTGAATACGCTAGCGGGGCCGAGTACGAGCAGTACTTC
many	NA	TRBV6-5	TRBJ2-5	CASRDRDGQETQYF	TGTGCCAGCAGGGACCGGGACGGACAAGAGACCCAGTACTTC
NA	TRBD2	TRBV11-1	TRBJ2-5	CASSLDWTSEGETQYF	TGTGCCAGCAGCTTGGATTGGACTAGCGAGGGTGAGACCCAGTACTTC
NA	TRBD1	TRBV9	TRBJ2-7	CASSPTGDRGSYDQYF	TGTGCCAGCAGCCCCACAGGTGACAGGGGCTCCTACGACCAGTACTTC
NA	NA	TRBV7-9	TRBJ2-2	CASSTYGGELFF	TGTGCCAGCAGCACCTATGGAGGGGAGCTGTTTTTT
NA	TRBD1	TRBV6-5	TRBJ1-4	CASRGTAAGEKLFF	TGTGCCAGCAGAGGGACAGCAGCGGGTGAAAAACTGTTTTTT
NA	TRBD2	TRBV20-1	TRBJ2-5	CAGTSGKVTQYF	TGTGCCGGGACTAGCGGGAAGGTGACCCAGTACTTC
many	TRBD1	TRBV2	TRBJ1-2	CASSANSGTGSYGYTF	TGTGCCAGCAGCGCTAATTCCGGGACAGGGAGCTATGGCTACACCTTC
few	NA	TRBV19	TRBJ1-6	CASSIGRSYNSPLHF	TGTGCCAGTAGTATTGGACGCTCCTATAATTCACCCCTCCACTTT
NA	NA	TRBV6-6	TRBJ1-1	CASSYSEANTEAFF	TGTGCCAGCAGTTACTCCGAGGCGAACACTGAAGCTTTCTTT
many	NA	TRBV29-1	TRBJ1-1	CSVEMGVYTEAFF	TGCAGCGTTGAAATGGGGGTGTACACTGAAGCTTTCTTT
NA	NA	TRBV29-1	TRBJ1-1	CGVDDGVEAFF	TGCGGCGTTGACGACGGGGTCGAAGCTTTCTTT
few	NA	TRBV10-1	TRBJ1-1	CASSVDPFGRAFF	TGCGCCAGCAGTGTTGACCCCTTTGGACGAGCTTTCTTT
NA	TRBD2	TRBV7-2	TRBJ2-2	CASSHGGGYTGELFF	TGTGCCAGCAGCCACGGGGGGGGCTACACCGGGGAGCTGTTTTTT